These 17 T cell receptor beta chains were all obtained from the same sample, sequenced in a study of blood T cell repertoires in COVID-19. The protocol was immunoSEQ multiplex PCR, while the TCRdb copy is restricted to in-frame clones and leaves out a portion. The table includes roughly 500,000 clones, over 75% detected once. The material sequenced was PBMCs or T cells enriched from blood (not recorded which). The receptors derive from a middle-aged woman who had recovered from COVID-19.

The chain combines TRBV19 with TRBJ1-2; unclear D gene. This CDR3 has 15 amino acids. The V and J ends lost 7 bases and 2 bases respectively, with 17 bases between them. Germline V lookup: CDR1 LNHDA, CDR2 SQIVND (reference sequence). CDR3 sequence (DNA): TGTGCCAGTAATCCCGGTCTAACTCCAAACTATGGCTACACCTTC. This gives the protein CASNPGLTPNYGYTF.

The chain couples TRBV29-1 to TRBJ1-2, with 7 bases matching TRBD1. The trim removed 7 bases at V and 5 bases at J, leaving 10 bases unmatched. The CDR3 contains 13 residues. Germline loops: CDR1 SQVTM, CDR2 ANQGSEA. The CDR3 protein is CSAGGQDLYGYTF. CDR3 sequence (DNA): TGCAGCGCCGGAGGACAGGACCTTTATGGCTACACCTTC.

The V gene is TRBV15, the J gene TRBJ1-2; 8 nucleotides align to TRBD1. V lost 10 bases, J lost 1 base, and 5 bases stayed unmatched. Germline values: CDR1 LNHNV, CDR2 YYDKDF (reference sequence). The CDR3 runs to 13 residues. Written as DNA, the CDR3 is TGTGCCATCGGACAGGGAGTTAACTATGGCTACACCTTC. It yields the protein CAIGQGVNYGYTF.

The rearrangement joins TRBV6-4 to TRBJ2-5; D not resolved. The CDR3 is 13 residues long. The V end lost 4 bases, the J end lost 3 bases, and 9 bases lay between the germline ends. CDR1 is MRHNA and CDR2 is SNTAGT in the germline V gene. The CDR3 nucleotides are TGTGCCAGCAGTGTGGCACCGAAAGAGACCCAGTACTTC. As protein: CASSVAPKETQYF.

This rearrangement joins TRBV2 to TRBJ2-3; the D gene is possibly TRBD1 (6 bases). CDR1 and CDR2 (germline): SNHLY, FYNNEI. Trimming cost V 7 bases and J 0 bases, with 14 bases left between them. The CDR3 runs to 15 residues. The CDR3, as DNA: TGTGCCAGCACCAGAGGACAGTCTAGCACAGATACGCAGTATTTT. Amino acids: CASTRGQSSTDTQYF.

This clone was recorded only once. The chain joins TRBV24-1 to TRBJ2-6; possible D gene TRBD2, 5 bases. The germline V gene encodes CDR1 KGHDR and CDR2 SFDVKD. The CDR3 covers 16 residues. V was pared by 7 bases and J by 0 bases, with 12 bases between. The CDR3 spells CATSPVGASGANVLTF. The CDR3 region has the DNA TGTGCCACCAGCCCCGTGGGAGCCTCTGGGGCCAACGTCCTGACTTTC.

The chain is built from TRBV9 and TRBJ1-1; D might be TRBD1 (6 bases). The CDR3 totals 13 residues. Trimming removed 4 bases at V and 1 base at J, with 8 bases between. Per the germline V gene, CDR1 is SGDLS and CDR2 is YYNGEE. CDR3: CASSRGGNTEAFF. CDR3 bases: TGTGCCAGCAGCCGAGGGGGGAACACTGAAGCTTTCTTT.

The table lists this clone with a few counts. The chain links TRBV2 to TRBJ2-5, with D maybe TRBD2 (6 bases). Germline assignment: CDR1 SNHLY and CDR2 FYNNEI. Trimming removed 6 bases from V and 0 bases from J, with 11 bases in between. The CDR3 has 14 residues. CDR3 bases: TGTGCCAGCAGCCGGGACTTCAACCAAGAGACCCAGTACTTC. Translated: CASSRDFNQETQYF. The variable domain in full, with the rest retrieved from reference TRBV2 and TRBJ2-5, is EPEVTQTPSHQVTQMGQEVILRCVPISNHLYFYWYRQILGQKVEFLVSFYNNEISEKSEIFDDQFSVERPDGSNFTLKIRSTKLEDSAMYFCASSRDFNQETQYFGPGTRLLVL.

The chain combines TRBV27 with TRBJ2-7; TRBD2 agrees at 7 bases. V shed 8 bases and J 0 bases; nucleotides not matched to a gene: 7. Germline V gene data show CDR1 as MNHEY and CDR2 as SMNVEV (reference sequence). The CDR3 runs 14 residues. The CDR3 here is CASRRTSYSYEQYF. CDR3 DNA: TGTGCCAGCCGGCGGACTAGTTACTCCTACGAGCAGTACTTC.

This chain links TRBV19 with TRBJ1-5; D gene unclear. Trimming pared 7 bases from V and 4 bases from J, leaving 11 bases between. Looked up from germline, CDR1 is LNHDA and CDR2 is SQIVND (reference sequence). CDR3 size: 13 residues. CDR3 in amino acids: CASNRQANQPQHF. The CDR3 DNA sequence: TGTGCCAGTAATAGGCAGGCAAATCAGCCCCAGCATTTT.

The rearrangement joins TRBV12-3 or TRBV12-4 to TRBJ1-5; D gene ambiguous. The CDR3 extends over 13 amino acids. The ends were cut back, 6 bases at V and 4 bases at J, with 10 bases in the middle. CDR3 bases: TGTGCCAGCAGGCCCCCGGGGAATCAGCCCCAGCATTTT. Translation: CASRPPGNQPQHF.

The rearrangement links TRBV4-3 to TRBJ1-2; 7 bases line up with TRBD1. Per the germline V gene, CDR1 is LGHNA and CDR2 is YSLEER. After removal of 4 bases from V and 4 bases from J, the junction contained 6 bases not matched to a gene. The length of the CDR3 is 14 residues. In DNA, the CDR3 is TGCGCCAGCAGCCCAGAACAGGGGCCCTATGGCTACACCTTC. Protein: CASSPEQGPYGYTF.

The table lists this clone with a count of one. The chain uses TRBV7-2 and TRBJ2-1; TRBD2 matches 8 bases. The CDR3 runs 13 residues. V shed 6 bases and J 7 bases; nucleotides not matched to a gene: 5. Germline V gives CDR1 SGHTA, CDR2 FQGNSA. This CDR3 reads CASRPAGGNEQFF. CDR3 nucleotides: TGTGCCAGCAGACCCGCGGGGGGTAATGAGCAGTTCTTC.

The J gene is TRBJ2-3, the V gene TRBV14; D not certain. This CDR3 is 16 amino acids long. Per germline, CDR1 SGHDN and CDR2 FVKESK. V dropped 1 base and J dropped 0 bases, with 11 bases sitting between them. The CDR3 is CASSQVRVRSTDTQYF. Written as DNA, the CDR3 is TGTGCCAGCAGCCAAGTTCGGGTGCGGAGCACAGATACGCAGTATTTT.

V gene TRBV10-3 combines with J gene TRBJ1-1, with 12 bases fitting TRBD1. CDR1 and CDR2 (germline): ENHRY, SYGVKD. The CDR3 has 14 residues. V shed 6 bases and J 4 bases; nucleotides not matched to a gene: 3. The CDR3 protein is CAISPGQGATEAFF. CDR3 DNA sequence: TGTGCCATCAGCCCGGGACAGGGGGCCACTGAAGCTTTCTTT.

The chain is built from TRBV7-9 and TRBJ1-6; the D is unclear. Trimming left V 3 bases short and J 7 bases short, with 4 bases between. The germline V gene has CDR1 SEHNR and CDR2 FQNEAQ (reference sequence). The CDR3 is 12 residues long. The CDR3 spells CASSLRNSPLHF. As DNA, the CDR3 is TGTGCCAGCAGCTTGAGAAATTCACCCCTCCACTTT.

With regard to this clone: Other DNA sequences of this sample code for an identical CDR3. The CDR3 reads CASSPTSGSDTQYF. In DNA, the CDR3 is TGTGCCAGCAGCCCGACTAGCGGTTCAGATACGCAGTATTTT. This sequence joins TRBV5-4 and TRBJ2-3; 9 bases match TRBD2. The CDR3 totals 14 residues. The V gene end was trimmed by 4 bases and the J gene end by 4 bases; junction bases not matched to a gene: 4. Germline CDR1 SGHNT, CDR2 YYREEE (reference sequence).